Each of the 22 T cell receptor beta chains below was sequenced from the same sample in a study of T cell changes during pregnancy in multiple sclerosis. Sequencing was performed with immunoSEQ multiplex PCR; in TCRdb, only in-frame clones are kept and a portion is missing. The profile shows about 100,000 clones, almost 95% of them singletons. The sample here was peripheral blood, taken before pregnancy. The receptors were sampled from a female donor with multiple sclerosis, enrolled in a pregnancy study.

The chain recombines TRBV30 with TRBJ2-7; 8 bases are shared with TRBD2. V shed 1 base, J shed 2 bases, and the junction held 7 bases outside the gene matches. This CDR3 is 15 amino acids long. CDR1 is GTSNPN, CDR2 SVGIG, per germline (reference sequence). The CDR3 reads CAWSARGTRAYEQYF. The CDR3 DNA follows: TGTGCCTGGAGTGCCCGAGGGACTAGAGCCTACGAGCAGTACTTC.

The chain uses TRBV27 and TRBJ2-3; possible D gene TRBD2, 5 bases. Looked up from germline, CDR1 is MNHEY and CDR2 is SMNVEV (reference sequence). The CDR3 loop spans 16 amino acids. V was pared by 5 bases and J by 6 bases, with 21 bases between. The CDR3 region is CASSPTGFFWEDTQYF. DNA for the CDR3: TGTGCCAGCAGTCCGACGGGGTTCTTCTGGGAGGATACGCAGTATTTT.

The chain employs TRBV9 and TRBJ1-2; D is unresolved. The CDR3 loop spans 13 amino acids. CDR1 and CDR2 from the germline V gene are SGDLS and YYNGEE. Trimming removed 2 bases at V and 3 bases at J, with 8 bases between. CDR3 protein: CASSVEADYGYTF. CDR3 nucleotide sequence: TGTGCCAGCAGCGTGGAGGCGGACTATGGCTACACCTTC.

The gene calls are TRBV5-3 and TRBJ2-2; possible D gene TRBD1, 5 bases. TRBV5-3 is labeled an ORF, and its function is uncertain. The V and J ends lost 4 bases and 1 base respectively, with 14 bases between them. CDR3 size: 16 residues. CDR3 DNA: TGTGCCAGAAGCCCAGGATCCGACAGGAACACCGGGGAGCTGTTTTTT. It yields the protein CARSPGSDRNTGELFF.

The chain employs TRBV27 and TRBJ2-7, with unresolved D. Trimming removed 7 bases at V and 3 bases at J, with 10 bases between. This CDR3 is 12 amino acids long. Germline-derived CDR1 and CDR2 are MNHEY and SMNVEV (reference sequence). CDR3 loop: CASKSPYYEQYF. The CDR3 DNA reads TGTGCCAGCAAATCGCCCTACTACGAGCAGTACTTC.

The genes are TRBV18 and TRBJ2-7; no clear D. V lost 3 bases to trimming and J lost 3 bases, with 9 bases between them. CDR1 is KGHSH, CDR2 LQKENI, per germline. The CDR3 has 13 amino acids. The CDR3: CASSPHRGYEQYF. Here the CDR3 DNA reads TGTGCCAGCTCACCTCATCGAGGCTACGAGCAGTACTTC.

The chain recombines TRBV5-4 with TRBJ2-7; 14 nucleotides align to TRBD2. The CDR3 totals 18 residues. Germline lookup yields CDR1 SGHNT and CDR2 YYREEE (reference sequence). The V segment lost 4 bases and the J segment 7 bases; nucleotides outside the gene matches: 16. The CDR3 sequence: CASSRPGLAGARGGEQYF. The CDR3, as DNA: TGTGCCAGCAGCCGACCGGGACTAGCGGGGGCGAGGGGGGGGGAGCAGTACTTC.

The chain links TRBV28 to TRBJ1-2; possibly TRBD1 for D (5 bases). The CDR3 has 12 residues. The germline gives CDR1 MDHEN, CDR2 SYDVKM. Trimming removed 8 bases at V and 4 bases at J, with 11 bases between. As DNA, the CDR3 is TGTGCCAGCCAAACAGGCGCCTATGGCTACACCTTC. Its protein is CASQTGAYGYTF.

The chain employs TRBV6-1 and TRBJ2-2; TRBD2 is a possible D gene (6 bases). The germline CDR1 and CDR2 sequences are MNHNS and SASEGT. The CDR3 is 15 residues long. V was pared by 2 bases and J by 5 bases, with 12 bases between. The CDR3 sequence: CASSEFWTMTGELFF. The CDR3 DNA follows: TGTGCCAGCAGTGAATTTTGGACTATGACCGGGGAGCTGTTTTTT.

The chain is built from TRBV5-1 and TRBJ2-7, with a tentative D call TRBD2 (6 bases). Germline V gene lookup returns CDR1 SGHRS and CDR2 YFSETQ. The CDR3 is 15 amino acids. V was shortened by 4 bases and J by 1 base, with 15 bases between the two germline ends. CDR3 sequence: CASSPRDWRSYEQYF. The CDR3 coding sequence is TGCGCCAGCAGCCCGAGGGACTGGCGGTCCTACGAGCAGTACTTC.

J is TRBJ2-1 and V is TRBV7-3; 8 bases map to TRBD2. CDR1 and CDR2 from the germline V gene are SGHTA and FQGTGA. J lost 1 base, V lost 5 bases, and 10 bases had no gene match. The CDR3 covers 17 residues. This chain's CDR3 is CASSRRASGYSYNEQFF. CDR3 DNA: TGTGCCAGCAGCCGTAGGGCTAGCGGGTATTCCTACAATGAGCAGTTCTTC.

The chain links TRBV7-2 to TRBJ2-7; TRBD2 agrees at 7 bases. V was clipped by 0 bases and J by 6 bases; unmatched bases: 8. This CDR3 has 15 residues. CDR1 and CDR2 from the germline V gene are SGHTA and FQGNSA. CDR3 DNA: TGTGCCAGCAGCTTAGCCCCCGGACTAGTGGTCGAGCAGTACTTC. This sequence encodes CASSLAPGLVVEQYF.

The V gene is TRBV19, the J gene TRBJ1-1, with D perhaps TRBD1 (5 bases). Trimming took 7 bases from V and 4 from J, leaving 10 bases between them. CDR1 and CDR2 from the germline V gene are LNHDA and SQIVND (reference sequence). The CDR3 covers 12 residues. The CDR3 reads CASNRGGTEAFF. The CDR3 coding sequence is TGTGCCAGTAATAGGGGAGGCACTGAAGCTTTCTTT. Filled out from reference TRBV19 and TRBJ1-1, the complete variable domain reads DGGITQSPKYLFRKEGQNVTLSCEQNLNHDAMYWYRQDPGQGLRLIYYSQIVNDFQKGDIAEGYSVSREKKESFPLTVTSAQKNPTAFYLCASNRGGTEAFFGQGTRLTVV.

This clone was picked up one time. This chain connects TRBV11-2 to TRBJ2-2; TRBD2 matches at 10 bases. Trimming at V came to 2 bases and at J to 7 bases, leaving 13 bases not matched to a gene. Germline values: CDR1 SGHAT, CDR2 FQNNGV. The CDR3 extends over 18 amino acids. CDR3 nucleotide sequence: TGTGCCAGCAGCTTACAAAACCCCTCTAGCGGGAGACGCGGGGAGCTGTTTTTT. This sequence encodes CASSLQNPSSGRRGELFF.

This chain connects TRBV30 to TRBJ2-1; 9 bases fit TRBD2. V dropped 2 bases and J dropped 6; count of bases not matched to a gene: 11. This CDR3 contains 16 residues. CDR1 is GTSNPN and CDR2 is SVGIG in the germline V gene (reference sequence). CDR3 in amino acids: CAWSLFGLARGNEQFF. In nucleotides, the CDR3 is TGTGCCTGGAGTTTGTTCGGACTAGCGAGGGGCAATGAGCAGTTCTTC.

V and J are TRBV5-1 and TRBJ2-7; 7 bases align to TRBD2. The CDR3 is 14 residues long. V was clipped by 2 bases and J by 7 bases; unmatched bases: 9. In germline, CDR1 is SGHRS, CDR2 YFSETQ. CDR3 region: CASSFTGTGREQYF. DNA of the CDR3: TGCGCCAGCAGCTTCACAGGTACCGGGAGGGAGCAGTACTTC. The full variable domain, completed using reference TRBV5-1 and TRBJ2-7, is KAGVTQTPRYLIKTRGQQVTLSCSPISGHRSVSWYQQTPGQGLQFLFEYFSETQRNKGNFPGRFSGRQFSNSRSEMNVSTLELGDSALYLCASSFTGTGREQYFGPGTRLTVT.

The gene calls are TRBV2 and TRBJ1-1; 10 nucleotides agree with TRBD1. Trimming took 3 bases from V and 1 from J; bases not matched to a gene: 14. Germline CDR1 is SNHLY and CDR2 is FYNNEI. The CDR3 loop spans 19 amino acids. CDR3 bases: TGTGCCAGCAGTGACCTACCGCGCGGACAGGGGGTGGAGAACACTGAAGCTTTCTTT. It yields the protein CASSDLPRGQGVENTEAFF.

In its sample, this clone was seen once. The chain combines TRBV27 with TRBJ2-1; maybe TRBD2 (5 bases). The V and J ends lost 2 bases and 6 bases respectively, with 11 bases between them. CDR1 MNHEY and CDR2 SMNVEV come from the germline V gene (reference sequence). The CDR3 has 14 residues. The CDR3 loop reads CASSLKGSFNEQFF. The CDR3 coding sequence is TGTGCCAGCAGTTTAAAAGGGAGCTTCAATGAGCAGTTCTTC.

This clone was recorded once. The rearrangement joins TRBV2 to TRBJ1-1; D is unresolved. CDR1 SNHLY and CDR2 FYNNEI come from the germline V gene. The CDR3 runs to 17 residues. The germline V and J ends were trimmed by 8 bases and 1 base, with 23 bases remaining between them. As DNA, the CDR3 is TGTGCCAGCGCGGTAAACGGCCCCGGGTTGGGGAACACTGAAGCTTTCTTT. Translated: CASAVNGPGLGNTEAFF.

This sequence joins TRBV7-2 and TRBJ2-1; TRBD2 matches at 7 bases. The CDR3 totals 13 residues. Trimming took 5 bases from V and 7 from J; bases not matched to a gene: 5. Germline V lookup: CDR1 SGHTA, CDR2 FQGNSA. The CDR3 reads CASSRGTINEQFF. In DNA, the CDR3 is TGTGCCAGCAGCCGTGGGACTATTAATGAGCAGTTCTTC. The variable domain in full, with the rest retrieved from reference TRBV7-2 and TRBJ2-1, is GAGVSQSPSNKVTEKGKDVELRCDPISGHTALYWYRQSLGQGLEFLIYFQGNSAPDKSGLPSDRFSAERTGGSVSTLTIQRTQQEDSAVYLCASSRGTINEQFFGPGTRLTVL.

V gene TRBV4-1 combines with J gene TRBJ1-2, with D perhaps TRBD1 (5 bases). Trimming stripped 1 base from V and 4 bases from J, with 10 bases between. The CDR3 spans 14 residues. Germline CDR1 MGHRA, CDR2 YSYEKL. DNA of the CDR3: TGCGCCAGCAGCCAAGTTAAGGGGCCCTATGGCTACACCTTC. It is translated as CASSQVKGPYGYTF.

The genes are TRBV25-1 and TRBJ1-1, with TRBD1 as a possible D gene (5 bases). This CDR3 spans 13 amino acids. V lost 7 bases, J lost 3 bases, and 12 bases lay in between. Germline V CDR1 and CDR2: MGHDK, SYGVNS. DNA for the CDR3: TGTGCCAGCACTCCGGGAGGGGACACTGAAGCTTTCTTT. Residues: CASTPGGDTEAFF.